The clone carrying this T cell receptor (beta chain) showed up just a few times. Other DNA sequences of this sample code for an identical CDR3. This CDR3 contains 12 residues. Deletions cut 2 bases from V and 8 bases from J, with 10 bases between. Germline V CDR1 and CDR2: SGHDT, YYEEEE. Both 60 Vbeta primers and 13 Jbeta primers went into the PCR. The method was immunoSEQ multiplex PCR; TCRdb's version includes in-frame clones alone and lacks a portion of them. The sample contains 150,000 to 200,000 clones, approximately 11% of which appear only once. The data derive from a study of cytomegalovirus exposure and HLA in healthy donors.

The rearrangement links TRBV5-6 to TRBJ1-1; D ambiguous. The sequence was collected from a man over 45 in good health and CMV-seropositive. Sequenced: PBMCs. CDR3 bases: TGTGCCAGCAGCTTCAATGGAGCCGAAGCTTTCTTT. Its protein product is CASSFNGAEAFF.